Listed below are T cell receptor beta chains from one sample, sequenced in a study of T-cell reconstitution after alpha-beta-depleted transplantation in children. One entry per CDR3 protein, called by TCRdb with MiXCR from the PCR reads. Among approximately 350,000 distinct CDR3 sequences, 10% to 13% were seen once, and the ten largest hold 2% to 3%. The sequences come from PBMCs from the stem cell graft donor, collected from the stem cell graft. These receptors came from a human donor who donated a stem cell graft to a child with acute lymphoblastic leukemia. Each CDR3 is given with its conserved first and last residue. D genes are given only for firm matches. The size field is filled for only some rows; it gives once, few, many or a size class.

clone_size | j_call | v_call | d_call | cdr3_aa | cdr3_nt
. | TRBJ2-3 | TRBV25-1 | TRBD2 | CASSEGVSGRPSTDTQYF | TGTGCCAGCAGTGAAGGGGTTAGCGGGAGGCCCAGCACAGATACGCAGTATTTT
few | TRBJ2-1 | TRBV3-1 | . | CASSQYRDFEQFF | TGTGCCAGCAGCCAATACCGGGACTTTGAGCAGTTCTTC
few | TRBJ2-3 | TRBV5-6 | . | CASSLLGNRVYF | TGTGCCAGCAGCTTGCTCGGAAACAGGGTGTATTTT
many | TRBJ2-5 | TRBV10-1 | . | CASSEGYGGSIVWETQYF | TGCGCCAGCAGTGAGGGATACGGAGGGAGCATAGTGTGGGAGACCCAGTACTTC
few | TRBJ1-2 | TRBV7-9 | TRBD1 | CASSLAGGTGSGYTF | TGTGCCAGCAGCTTAGCAGGCGGGACAGGATCCGGCTACACCTTC
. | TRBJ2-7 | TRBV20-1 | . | CSARGPGSLYEQYF | TGCAGTGCTAGGGGCCCAGGGAGTCTCTACGAGCAGTACTTC
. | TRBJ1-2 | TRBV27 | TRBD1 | CASSLFGQGARSYGYTF | TGTGCCAGCAGTTTATTCGGACAGGGGGCAAGATCCTATGGCTACACCTTC
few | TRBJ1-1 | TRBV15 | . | CATSRLQTGETEAFF | TGTGCCACCAGCAGACTCCAAACGGGGGAGACTGAAGCTTTCTTT
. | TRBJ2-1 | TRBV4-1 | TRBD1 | CASSQDGTGTYEQFF | TGCGCCAGCAGCCAAGACGGGACAGGGACCTATGAGCAGTTCTTC
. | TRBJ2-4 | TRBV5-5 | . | CASSFPRFGGNIQYF | TGTGCCAGCAGCTTCCCCCGGTTCGGGGGAAACATTCAGTACTTC
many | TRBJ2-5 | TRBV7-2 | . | CASSPAETQYF | TGTGCCAGCAGCCCCGCGGAGACCCAGTACTTC
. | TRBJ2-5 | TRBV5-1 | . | CASSLERIIQETQYF | TGCGCCAGCAGCCTGGAACGGATAATCCAAGAGACCCAGTACTTC
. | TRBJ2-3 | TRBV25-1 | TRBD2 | CASSPLAGREGSRGGTDTQYF | TGTGCCAGCAGTCCGCTAGCGGGACGGGAGGGCTCTAGAGGGGGCACAGATACGCAGTATTTT
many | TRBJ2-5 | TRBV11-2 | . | CASSLELGLQETQYF | TGTGCCAGCAGCTTAGAGCTGGGGCTCCAAGAGACCCAGTACTTC
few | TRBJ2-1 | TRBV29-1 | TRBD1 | CSVEGTGLYNEQFF | TGCAGCGTTGAGGGGACAGGGTTGTACAATGAGCAGTTCTTC
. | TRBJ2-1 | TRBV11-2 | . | CASSLDRWAWRAPASHNEQFF | TGTGCCAGCAGCTTAGATCGTTGGGCATGGAGAGCTCCAGCATCCCACAATGAGCAGTTCTTC
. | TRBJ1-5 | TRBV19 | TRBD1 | CASSPLQGANQPQHF | TGTGCCAGTAGTCCCCTTCAGGGGGCTAATCAGCCCCAGCATTTT
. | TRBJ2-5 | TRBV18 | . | CASSRESGQETQYF | TGTGCCAGCTCACGCGAATCGGGACAAGAGACCCAGTACTTC
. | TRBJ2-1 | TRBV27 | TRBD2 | CAIRSSGRMLEQFF | TGTGCCATCCGATCTAGCGGGAGGATGCTTGAGCAGTTCTTC
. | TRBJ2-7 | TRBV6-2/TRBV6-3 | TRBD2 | CASSYISGRYEQYF | TGTGCCAGCAGTTACATTAGCGGGCGATACGAGCAGTACTTC
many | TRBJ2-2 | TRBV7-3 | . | CASSSTGTGELFF | TGTGCCAGCAGCTCCACAGGGACCGGGGAGCTGTTTTTT
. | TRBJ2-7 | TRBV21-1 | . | CASSKEPWAQYF | TGTGCCAGCAGCAAAGAGCCGTGGGCGCAGTACTTC
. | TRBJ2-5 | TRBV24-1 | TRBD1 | CATSDRDRAQETQYF | TGTGCCACCAGTGATCGGGACAGGGCCCAAGAGACCCAGTACTTC
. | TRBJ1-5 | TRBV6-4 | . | CASSDRRGNQPQHF | TGTGCCAGCAGTGACAGGAGAGGGAATCAGCCCCAGCATTTT
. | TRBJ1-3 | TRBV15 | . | CATSSYSQGNTIYF | TGTGCCACCAGCAGTTACAGCCAAGGAAACACCATATATTTT
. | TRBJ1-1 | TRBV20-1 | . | CSASLRTYTEAFF | TGCAGTGCTAGTCTTCGTACGTACACTGAAGCTTTCTTT
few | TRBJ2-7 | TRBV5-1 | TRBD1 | CASSSRGTGGGEQYF | TGCGCCAGCAGCTCGCGTGGGACAGGGGGCGGCGAGCAGTACTTC
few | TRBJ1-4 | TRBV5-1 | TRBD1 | CASSFGDRGSNEKLFF | TGCGCCAGCAGCTTTGGGGACAGGGGAAGTAATGAAAAACTGTTTTTT
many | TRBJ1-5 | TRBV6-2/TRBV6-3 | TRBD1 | CASSWWTGGNQPQHF | TGTGCCAGCAGCTGGTGGACAGGGGGCAATCAGCCCCAGCATTTT
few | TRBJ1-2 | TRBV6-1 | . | CASATGGLGYGYTF | TGTGCCAGCGCCACCGGGGGGCTCGGCTATGGCTACACCTTC
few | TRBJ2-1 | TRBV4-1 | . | CASSREMYNEQFF | TGCGCCAGCAGTCGGGAGATGTACAATGAGCAGTTCTTC
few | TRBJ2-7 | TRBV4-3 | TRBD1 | CASSPRTGNPSTYEQYF | TGCGCCAGCAGCCCTCGGACAGGAAACCCCTCAACCTACGAACAGTACTTC
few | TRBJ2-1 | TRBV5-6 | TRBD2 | CASSLWLAGDVHEQFF | TGTGCCAGCAGCTTGTGGCTAGCGGGAGATGTGCATGAGCAGTTCTTC
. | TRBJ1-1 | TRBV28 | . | CASREQGTNTEAFF | TGTGCCAGCAGGGAACAGGGAACGAACACTGAAGCTTTCTTT
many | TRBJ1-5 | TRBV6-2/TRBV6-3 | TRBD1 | CASSKSGTGGWQPQHF | TGTGCCAGCAGTAAATCCGGGACAGGGGGCTGGCAGCCCCAGCATTTT
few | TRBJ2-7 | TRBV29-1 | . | CSVELPGASYEQYF | TGCAGCGTTGAGTTACCAGGGGCATCCTACGAGCAGTACTTC
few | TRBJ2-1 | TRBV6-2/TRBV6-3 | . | CASSPEGLEQFF | TGTGCCAGCAGTCCGGAGGGCCTTGAGCAGTTCTTC
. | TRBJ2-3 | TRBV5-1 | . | CASSWEQTDTQYF | TGCGCCAGCAGCTGGGAACAAACAGATACGCAGTATTTT
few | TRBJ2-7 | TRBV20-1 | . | CSALGPRVRGAYEQYF | TGCAGTGCTCTGGGACCGAGGGTGCGGGGAGCCTACGAGCAGTACTTC
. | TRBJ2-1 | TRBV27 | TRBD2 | CASSPYLAEVYNEQFF | TGTGCCAGCAGTCCCTATCTAGCGGAGGTATACAATGAGCAGTTCTTC
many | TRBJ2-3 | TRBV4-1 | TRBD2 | CASRDLAGGTDTQYF | TGCGCCAGCAGGGACCTAGCGGGGGGCACAGATACGCAGTATTTT
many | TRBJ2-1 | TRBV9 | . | CASSGGPYNEQFF | TGTGCCAGCAGCGGTGGACCCTACAATGAGCAGTTCTTC
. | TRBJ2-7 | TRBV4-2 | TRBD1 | CASSQFRDRGRSEQYF | TGTGCCAGCAGCCAATTCCGGGACAGGGGGCGCAGCGAGCAGTACTTC
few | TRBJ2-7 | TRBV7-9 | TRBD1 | CASSLNRGDEQYF | TGTGCCAGCAGCTTAAACAGGGGCGACGAGCAGTACTTC
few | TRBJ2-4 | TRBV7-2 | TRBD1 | CASSAGQGAIAKNIQYF | TGTGCCAGCAGCGCGGGACAGGGGGCGATAGCCAAAAACATTCAGTACTTC
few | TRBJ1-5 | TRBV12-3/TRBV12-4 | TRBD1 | CASSLSAGGQPQHF | TGTGCCAGCAGTTTATCGGCAGGGGGCCAGCCCCAGCATTTT
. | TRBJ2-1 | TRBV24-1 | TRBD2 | CATSDLQEGSPTSVYEQFF | TGTGCCACCAGTGATTTGCAGGAGGGTTCGCCGACTAGCGTCTATGAGCAGTTCTTC
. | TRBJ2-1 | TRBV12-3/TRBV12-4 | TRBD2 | CASRVNSGLARGNEQFF | TGTGCCAGCAGGGTCAACTCGGGACTAGCGAGGGGAAATGAGCAGTTCTTC
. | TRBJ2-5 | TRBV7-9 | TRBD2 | CASSEASGYQETQYF | TGTGCCAGCTCTGAGGCTAGCGGATACCAAGAGACCCAGTACTTC
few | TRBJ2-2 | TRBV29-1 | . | CSVEVANTGELFF | TGCAGCGTTGAAGTGGCGAACACCGGGGAGCTGTTTTTT
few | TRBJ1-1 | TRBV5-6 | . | CASSLTDYEAFF | TGTGCCAGCAGCTTGACCGACTATGAAGCTTTCTTT
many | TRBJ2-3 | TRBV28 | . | CASSSSPRTDTQYF | TGTGCCAGCAGTTCCTCCCCGCGCACAGATACGCAGTATTTT
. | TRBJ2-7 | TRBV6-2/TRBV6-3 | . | CASSRGATYEQYF | TGTGCCAGCAGTCGGGGAGCCACCTACGAGCAGTACTTC
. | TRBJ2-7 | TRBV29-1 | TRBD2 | CSALAGELYEQYF | TGCAGCGCTCTAGCGGGAGAGCTCTACGAGCAGTACTTC
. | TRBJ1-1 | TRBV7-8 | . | CASSPASGTEAFF | TGTGCCAGCAGCCCAGCGAGTGGCACTGAAGCTTTCTTT
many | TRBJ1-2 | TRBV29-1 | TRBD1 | CSVDGQGGYGYTF | TGCAGCGTTGACGGGCAGGGGGGTTATGGCTACACCTTC